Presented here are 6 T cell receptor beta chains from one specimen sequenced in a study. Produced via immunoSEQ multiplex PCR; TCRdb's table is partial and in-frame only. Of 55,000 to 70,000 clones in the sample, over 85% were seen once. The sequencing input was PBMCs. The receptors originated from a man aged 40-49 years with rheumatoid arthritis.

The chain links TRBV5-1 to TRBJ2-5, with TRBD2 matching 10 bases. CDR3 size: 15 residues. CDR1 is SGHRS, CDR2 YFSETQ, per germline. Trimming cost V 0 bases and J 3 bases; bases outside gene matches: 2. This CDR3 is CASSLVTSGEETQYF. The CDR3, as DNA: TGCGCCAGCAGCTTGGTTACTAGCGGGGAAGAGACCCAGTACTTC. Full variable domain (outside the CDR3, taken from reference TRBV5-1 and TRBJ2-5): KAGVTQTPRYLIKTRGQQVTLSCSPISGHRSVSWYQQTPGQGLQFLFEYFSETQRNKGNFPGRFSGRQFSNSRSEMNVSTLELGDSALYLCASSLVTSGEETQYFGPGTRLLVL.

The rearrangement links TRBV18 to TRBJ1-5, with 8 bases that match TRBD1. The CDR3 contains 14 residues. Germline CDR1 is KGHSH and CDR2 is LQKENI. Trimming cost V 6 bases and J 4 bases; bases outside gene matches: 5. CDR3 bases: TGTGCCAGCTCGGAGGGACAGGCTAATCAGCCCCAGCATTTT. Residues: CASSEGQANQPQHF.

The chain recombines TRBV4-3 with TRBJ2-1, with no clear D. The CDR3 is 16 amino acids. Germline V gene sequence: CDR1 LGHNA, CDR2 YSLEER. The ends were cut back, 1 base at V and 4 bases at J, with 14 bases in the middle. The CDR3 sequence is CASSQGGRVGYNEQFF. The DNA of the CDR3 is TGCGCCAGCAGCCAAGGGGGAAGGGTAGGTTACAATGAGCAGTTCTTC.

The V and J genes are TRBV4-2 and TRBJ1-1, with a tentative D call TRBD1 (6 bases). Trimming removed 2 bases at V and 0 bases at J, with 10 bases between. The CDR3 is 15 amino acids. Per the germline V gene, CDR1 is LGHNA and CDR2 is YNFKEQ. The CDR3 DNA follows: TGTGCCAGCAGCCAAAGGACAGACATGAACACTGAAGCTTTCTTT. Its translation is CASSQRTDMNTEAFF.

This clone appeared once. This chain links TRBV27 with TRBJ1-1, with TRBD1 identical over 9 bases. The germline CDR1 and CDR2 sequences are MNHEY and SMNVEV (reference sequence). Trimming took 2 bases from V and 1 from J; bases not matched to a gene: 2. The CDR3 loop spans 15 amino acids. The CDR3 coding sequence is TGTGCCAGCAGTTTAATGGGACAGGGGAACACTGAAGCTTTCTTT. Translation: CASSLMGQGNTEAFF.

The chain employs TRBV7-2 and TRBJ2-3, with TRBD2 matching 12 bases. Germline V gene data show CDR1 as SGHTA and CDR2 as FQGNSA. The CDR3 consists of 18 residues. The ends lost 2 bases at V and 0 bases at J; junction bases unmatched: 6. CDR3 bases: TGTGCCAGCAGCTTAAAACTAGCGGGGGGCTCTAGCACAGATACGCAGTATTTT. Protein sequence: CASSLKLAGGSSTDTQYF.